This T cell receptor (beta chain) emerged from a study of blood T cell repertoires in COVID-19 (TCRdb year 2020). As for the study more broadly: Samples from collaborators originated in the United States, Italy and Spain and spanned both the acute and convalescent phases of COVID-19. The material from the prospective study consisted of cDNA or gDNA derived from T cells, B-cell-depleted T cells, or PBMCs. Deeply sampled blood TCRbeta repertoires from subjects exposed to, actively infected with, or recovered from COVID-19 were included in the dataset. The repertoires were released in a freely available public database intended as a resource for research on the immune response to SARS-CoV-2. The samples were drawn from two sources: the first 160 participants of the ongoing ImmuneRACE study, and over 1,000 subjects contributed by 6 global collaborators. A de-identified subject ID, COVID-19 status, age in years and sex were almost always included in the sample metadata. Where available, HLA class I and class II types were obtained from metadata supplied by the sample provider rather than from assay-based typing. Broad study findings and their caveats: How much clinical and demographic metadata was included differed by source and by participant, and the metadata was provided uncurated.

In regard to this clone: What this receptor recognizes is not known. No qualities accompany the bases; no much larger clone lies one base away.

The immunoSEQ Assay, a bias-controlled multiplex PCR, was used to amplify TCRbeta CDR3 regions from genomic DNA. In the authors' own workflow: The number of nucleated cells in each sample was estimated by amplification of reference gene primers within the assay. Sequence reads were collapsed and filtered to measure the absolute abundance of every unique TCRbeta CDR3 rearrangement. For each sample, productive Simpson clonality was calculated as the square root of Simpson's diversity index across productive rearrangements. Not all clones reach the TCRdb copy of this immuneACCESS table, which keeps in-frame sequences only. Checked studies attribute under half of the gap to unresolved V genes and leave the rest unexplained. V and J calls and clone size are given by that table; D and trimming were obtained from the DNA. This sample is represented by about 45,000 clones; under 85% of them were singletons. 31% of the sample lies in the top ten.

Inclusive of the bounding cysteine and phenylalanine, the CDR3 is 14 residues long. The kept DNA is CDR3 alone, 42 bases in frame from the first base. Unmatched junction bases come to 5, with V trimmed by 7 bases and J by 0 bases. For CDR1 and CDR2, the germline V gene (reference sequence) lists LGHDT and YNNKEL. The collaborating institutions used their own protocols to collect whole blood in K2EDTA tubes. For TCRbeta analysis, collaborator samples were shipped as frozen whole blood, as isolated PBMCs, or as DNA extracted from either sample type. The chain couples TRBV3-1 (or the pseudogene TRBV3-2) to TRBJ1-1; TRBD1 lines up with 7 middle nucleotides. The specimen sequenced was peripheral blood. The receptor's source is a woman of 80 years or more with acute or convalescent COVID-19. The CDR3 amino acid sequence is: CASTGTAMNTEAFF. The DNA sequence is as follows: TGTGCCAGCACGGGGACAGCTATGAACACTGAAGCTTTCTTT.